The next 15 T cell receptor beta chains were all read from a single sample in a study of T-cell reconstitution after alpha-beta-depleted transplantation in children (dated by TCRdb to the mid-2010s). The protocol used for the library was PCR. Sequencing instrument: Illumina HiSeq 2500. TCR library preparation used molecular barcoding, with unique molecular identifiers applied to normalize quantification of the TCRbeta repertoire. TCRdb reran the public reads through fastp at Q25 and MiXCR, keeping productive beta chains. Entries are consolidated by CDR3 protein sequence, retaining the most common genes and DNA. The sample table contains approximately 210,000 distinct CDR3 sequences; only one count was recorded for 13% to 15% of them. The top ten clonotypes cover about 13% of the sample. This material consisted of PBMCs from the stem cell graft donor, taken from the stem cell graft. The receptor set was obtained from a human donor who donated a stem cell graft to a child with acute lymphoblastic leukemia.

The sample holds many counts of this clonotype. The chain joins TRBV10-3 to TRBJ1-1; maybe TRBD1 (6 bases). The germline V gene has CDR1 ENHRY and CDR2 SYGVKD. With 4 bases removed from V and 2 bases from J, the gap between germline ends came to 23 bases. CDR3 length: 18 residues. For the CDR3, the DNA is TGTGCCATCAGTGGGTCTATTTCGACCGGGACACTTAACACTGAAGCTTTCTTT. It specifies CAISGSISTGTLNTEAFF.

This clonotype appeared many times. This chain uses TRBV11-2 with TRBJ2-7, with 9 bases fitting TRBD2. Trimming took 5 bases from V and 0 from J; bases not matched to a gene: 5. CDR3 length equals 15 residues. Germline V CDR1 and CDR2: SGHAT, FQNNGV. The CDR3 DNA reads as TGTGCCAGCAGCCTGACTAGCGGCAGCTCCTACGAGCAGTACTTC. It codes for CASSLTSGSSYEQYF. Variable domain in full (rest from reference TRBV11-2 and TRBJ2-7): EAGVAQSPRYKIIEKRQSVAFWCNPISGHATLYWYQQILGQGPKLLIQFQNNGVVDDSQLPKDRFSAERLKGVDSTLKIQPAKLEDSAVYLCASSLTSGSSYEQYFGPGTRLTVT.

CDR3 sequence reads: CSARSGLADNEQFF. The CDR3 coding sequence is TGCAGTGCTAGATCGGGACTAGCAGACAATGAGCAGTTCTTC. The chain is built from TRBV20-1 and TRBJ2-1, with 9 bases aligning to TRBD2. From germline, CDR1 is DFQATT and CDR2 SNEGSKA (reference sequence). J gave up 5 bases and V 2 bases, and 4 bases lay outside the gene matches. The CDR3 is 14 amino acids.

Many counts were recorded for this clonotype. This rearrangement joins TRBV28 to TRBJ1-1, with 7 bases identical to TRBD1. This CDR3 is built from 15 residues. V lost 3 bases, J lost 4 bases, and 8 bases stayed unmatched. Germline V gene lookup returns CDR1 MDHEN and CDR2 SYDVKM. The CDR3: CASSFSGTVPTEAFF. CDR3 in DNA: TGTGCCAGCAGTTTCTCCGGGACAGTTCCCACTGAAGCTTTCTTT.

This clonotype was picked up one time. V usage is TRBV6-2 or TRBV6-3 and J usage is TRBJ1-1; TRBD1 might be the D (6 bases). Germline V lookup: CDR1 MNHEY, CDR2 SVGEGT. The V gene lost 4 bases and the J gene lost 1 base, with 10 bases spanning the gap. The CDR3 runs 14 residues. Written as DNA, the CDR3 is TGTGCCAGCAGTTGGACGGGACAGAACACTGAAGCTTTCTTT. It yields the protein CASSWTGQNTEAFF.

At least ten counts were recorded for this clonotype. The J gene is TRBJ2-1, the V gene TRBV7-9, with 8 positions matching TRBD1. The V and J ends lost 5 bases and 3 bases, in that order; junction bases with no gene match: 3. Germline CDR1 SEHNR, CDR2 FQNEAQ (reference sequence). This CDR3 region has 14 residues. The CDR3 region is CASSNGQGYNEQFF. The CDR3 DNA sequence: TGTGCCAGCAGCAACGGACAGGGCTACAATGAGCAGTTCTTC.

This clonotype was counted at least ten times. The chain links TRBV27 to TRBJ2-2; 11 bases agree with TRBD2. From germline, CDR1 is MNHEY and CDR2 SMNVEV (reference sequence). This CDR3 has 19 amino acids. The V and J ends lost 6 bases and 4 bases, in that order; junction bases with no gene match: 16. The chain's CDR3 is CASSWGPERLAGFTGELFF. The CDR3 DNA is TGTGCCAGCAGCTGGGGCCCCGAACGACTAGCGGGGTTCACCGGGGAGCTGTTTTTT.

This clonotype was seen repeatedly, ten times or more. The gene calls are TRBV29-1 and TRBJ2-1; D is perhaps TRBD2 (6 bases). This CDR3 region has 15 residues. Trimming pared 8 bases from V and 0 bases from J, leaving 17 bases between. Germline lookup yields CDR1 SQVTM and CDR2 ANQGSEA. In nucleotides, the CDR3 is TGCAGCCAACACAATCTGGGGGGCTCCTACAATGAGCAGTTCTTC. It specifies CSQHNLGGSYNEQFF.

This clonotype appeared many times. The rearrangement links TRBV11-2 to TRBJ2-2; 10 bases are a match to TRBD2. Germline trimming cut 1 base from V and 6 bases from J; bases unmatched to any gene: 5. The germline V gene has CDR1 SGHAT and CDR2 FQNNGV. The CDR3 is 16 amino acids. The chain's CDR3 is CASSLVQSGRAGELFF. DNA for the CDR3: TGTGCCAGCAGCTTAGTTCAGAGCGGGAGGGCCGGGGAGCTGTTTTTT.

This clonotype was seen repeatedly, ten times or more. The V call is TRBV4-1, the J call TRBJ1-2; D is unclear. The CDR3 has 20 residues. Trimming left V 4 bases short and J 0 bases short, with 27 bases between. In germline, CDR1 is MGHRA, CDR2 YSYEKL. CDR3 sequence: CASSPSSTDRVQRTNYGYTF. DNA for the CDR3: TGCGCCAGCAGCCCCTCGTCTACGGACCGGGTGCAGAGGACTAACTATGGCTACACCTTC.

The V gene is TRBV7-9, the J gene TRBJ2-1, with TRBD1 matching over 9 bases. CDR3 size: 15 residues. V was pared by 2 bases and J by 6 bases, with 5 bases of the junction left unmatched. Germline V gives CDR1 SEHNR, CDR2 FQNEAQ (reference sequence). CDR3 sequence (DNA): TGTGCCAGCAGCTTACTACAGGGGGCCCCCAATGAGCAGTTCTTC. Protein: CASSLLQGAPNEQFF.

This clonotype was counted at least ten times. The chain recombines TRBV5-1 with TRBJ2-1; TRBD2 might be the D (6 bases). The CDR3 runs 14 residues. Trimming stripped 8 bases from V and 3 bases from J, with 15 bases between. Germline V gives CDR1 SGHRS, CDR2 YFSETQ. The CDR3 coding sequence is TGCGCCAGTACCTTGACTAGAAACTACAATGAGCAGTTCTTC. Its translation: CASTLTRNYNEQFF. The full variable domain, completed using reference TRBV5-1 and TRBJ2-1, is KAGVTQTPRYLIKTRGQQVTLSCSPISGHRSVSWYQQTPGQGLQFLFEYFSETQRNKGNFPGRFSGRQFSNSRSEMNVSTLELGDSALYLCASTLTRNYNEQFFGPGTRLTVL.

This clonotype was seen repeatedly, ten times or more. The gene calls are TRBV5-1 and TRBJ2-1, with TRBD2 as a possible D gene (5 bases). CDR1 and CDR2 (germline): SGHRS, YFSETQ. CDR3 length: 15 residues. V gave up 4 bases and J gave up 7 bases, with 18 bases separating them. Here the CDR3 reads CASSLAPSRANEQFF. CDR3 in DNA: TGCGCCAGCAGCCTAGCCCCGTCCCGGGCGAATGAGCAGTTCTTC.

This clonotype was recorded at least ten times. V gene TRBV7-9 combines with J gene TRBJ1-1, with D possibly matching TRBD1 (5 bases). Trimming shortened V by 5 bases and J by 1 base, and 14 bases separated the two germline ends. Per germline, CDR1 SEHNR and CDR2 FQNEAQ (reference sequence). This CDR3 region has 15 residues. CDR3 region: CASSHRQTQNTEAFF. CDR3 in DNA: TGTGCCAGCAGCCACAGACAGACTCAGAACACTGAAGCTTTCTTT.

In its sample, this clonotype was seen many times. The chain joins TRBV29-1 to TRBJ2-3; TRBD1 is a possible D gene (6 bases). Between the trimmed V and J ends, which lost 6 bases and 3 bases, there was a span of 19 bases. Germline loops: CDR1 SQVTM, CDR2 ANQGSEA. CDR3 length: 15 residues. In DNA, the CDR3 is TGCAGCGTCGGAGGTAGGGGGTTTAGGACAGATACGCAGTATTTT. Protein: CSVGGRGFRTDTQYF.